Each of the 19 T cell receptor beta chains below was sequenced from the same sample in a study of shared clonotypes between healthy human individuals. Assay used: immunoSEQ multiplex PCR; TCRdb lists only in-frame clones, some missing. The sample includes about 1 million clones, around 74% seen only once; the top ten take about 1.5%. The material sequenced was memory CD4+ T cells sorted from blood. Subset defined: CD45RA-negative fraction. The receptors stem from a man between 18 and 29 years old in good health.

The chain joins TRBV18 to TRBJ1-1; no clear D gene. V lost 0 bases, J lost 3 bases, and 11 bases lay in between. Germline V CDR1 and CDR2: KGHSH, LQKENI. The CDR3 has 15 residues. CDR3 nucleotides: TGTGCCAGCTCACCACCGTCTCTGAGGGACACTGAAGCTTTCTTT. It encodes CASSPPSLRDTEAFF.

This chain links TRBV20-1 with TRBJ2-7; D unresolved. The germline V gene encodes CDR1 DFQATT and CDR2 SNEGSKA (reference sequence). The CDR3 extends over 11 amino acids. Trimming cost V 5 bases and J 6 bases, with 11 bases left between them. The CDR3 DNA sequence: TGCAGTGCTCAAGAGGACCGCGAGCAGTACTTC. Translation gives CSAQEDREQYF.

The V gene is TRBV5-1, the J gene TRBJ2-7; TRBD1 agrees at 9 bases. Germline-derived CDR1 and CDR2 are SGHRS and YFSETQ. J gave up 4 bases and V 0 bases, and 8 bases lay outside the gene matches. The CDR3 extends over 16 amino acids. CDR3 bases: TGCGCCAGCAGCTTGGAACCGGGACAGGGCGGTTACGAGCAGTACTTC. It codes for CASSLEPGQGGYEQYF.

This clone was found once. V and J are TRBV5-1 and TRBJ2-3; 7 nucleotides line up with TRBD2. CDR3 length equals 16 residues. The trim removed 2 bases at V and 1 base at J, leaving 7 bases unmatched. CDR1 is SGHRS, CDR2 YFSETQ, per germline. This CDR3 reads CASSFGTSEGTDTQYF. Written as DNA, the CDR3 is TGCGCCAGCAGCTTCGGTACTAGCGAGGGCACAGATACGCAGTATTTT.

In this sample, this clone turned up once. The chain is built from TRBV18 and TRBJ1-2; maybe TRBD1 (6 bases). The germline V gene has CDR1 KGHSH and CDR2 LQKENI. Trimming stripped 2 bases from V and 0 bases from J, with 10 bases between. The CDR3 has 15 amino acids. CDR3 nucleotides: TGTGCCAGCTCACCAGGGAAGGGGGCTAACTATGGCTACACCTTC. Protein: CASSPGKGANYGYTF.

The rearrangement joins TRBV5-1 to TRBJ2-4; D is ambiguous. Germline V lookup: CDR1 SGHRS, CDR2 YFSETQ. V lost 0 bases and J 0 bases, leaving 7 bases between the germline ends. The length of the CDR3 is 15 residues. Written as DNA, the CDR3 is TGCGCCAGCAGCTTGGACAATCTAGCCAAAAACATTCAGTACTTC. It translates to CASSLDNLAKNIQYF.

The chain combines TRBV5-1 with TRBJ2-5; D is unresolved. Germline V gives CDR1 SGHRS, CDR2 YFSETQ. The ends were cut back, 5 bases at V and 1 base at J, with 9 bases in the middle. This CDR3 comprises 13 residues. DNA of the CDR3: TGCGCCAGCAGGGTGGGCAGCCAAGAGACCCAGTACTTC. Protein sequence: CASRVGSQETQYF.

The chain joins TRBV7-3 to TRBJ1-6; D is possibly TRBD1 (6 bases). Germline values: CDR1 SGHTA, CDR2 FQGTGA. V dropped 4 bases and J dropped 7 bases, with 11 bases sitting between them. The CDR3 is 14 amino acids. CDR3 nucleotides: TGTGCCAGCAGCTCACAGGGACTGAATTCACCCCTCCACTTT. Protein: CASSSQGLNSPLHF.

The CDR3 DNA sequence: TGCGCCAGCAGCCAACTTACAGGGCCCAACACTGAAGCTTTCTTT. This encodes CASSQLTGPNTEAFF. The gene calls are TRBV4-1 and TRBJ1-1, with a possible D match to TRBD1 (6 bases). CDR1 MGHRA and CDR2 YSYEKL come from the germline V gene. The CDR3 has 15 amino acids. The ends were cut back, 2 bases at V and 2 bases at J, with 12 bases in the middle.

The chain couples TRBV28 to TRBJ1-4; 7 positions agree with TRBD1. The CDR3 extends over 20 amino acids. CDR1 and CDR2 (germline): MDHEN, SYDVKM. The V and J ends lost 2 bases and 0 bases, in that order; junction bases with no gene match: 15. The CDR3 here is CASSLVPGDRASSTNEKLFF. The CDR3 nucleotides are TGTGCCAGCAGTTTAGTACCGGGTGACAGGGCTTCATCAACTAATGAAAAACTGTTTTTT. Drawing the rest from reference TRBV28 and TRBJ1-4, the complete variable domain is DVKVTQSSRYLVKRTGEKVFLECVQDMDHENMFWYRQDPGLGLRLIYFSYDVKMKEKGDIPEGYSVSREKKERFSLILESASTNQTSMYLCASSLVPGDRASSTNEKLFFGSGTQLSVL.

The V and J genes are TRBV5-1 and TRBJ2-1; the D gene is possibly TRBD2 (6 bases). Trimming removed 4 bases at V and 3 bases at J, with 11 bases between. The germline V gene has CDR1 SGHRS and CDR2 YFSETQ. This CDR3 comprises 14 residues. Written as DNA, the CDR3 is TGCGCCAGCAGCAATAGCGGAAGCTACAATGAGCAGTTCTTC. This gives the protein CASSNSGSYNEQFF.

The CDR3 DNA reads TGTGCCACCAGCAGAGATTTCGGGGGAGCCAAAAACATTCAGTACTTC. Translating gives CATSRDFGGAKNIQYF. J is TRBJ2-4 and V is TRBV15, with a tentative D call TRBD2 (6 bases). Trimming removed 0 bases at V and 0 bases at J, with 9 bases between. CDR1 LNHNV and CDR2 YYDKDF come from the germline V gene (reference sequence). This CDR3 comprises 16 residues.

CDR3 protein: CAWSVTAGAWEQYF. DNA of the CDR3: TGTGCCTGGAGTGTCACGGCGGGGGCATGGGAGCAGTACTTC. V and J are TRBV30 and TRBJ2-7; TRBD2 might be the D (7 bases). V was shortened by 0 bases and J by 7 bases, with 16 bases between the two germline ends. The CDR3 has 14 amino acids. CDR1 and CDR2 from the germline V gene are GTSNPN and SVGIG (reference sequence).

V gene TRBV7-9 combines with J gene TRBJ2-5, with D possibly TRBD1 on 6 matching bases. Germline-derived CDR1 and CDR2 are SEHNR and FQNEAQ (reference sequence). The V and J ends lost 5 bases and 2 bases respectively, with 12 bases between them. CDR3 length: 14 amino acids. DNA of the CDR3: TGTGCCAGCAGCAGAAGGACAGCACAAGAGACCCAGTACTTC. Translated: CASSRRTAQETQYF.

V and J are TRBV4-1 and TRBJ1-6; D is unresolved. The CDR3 has 18 residues. Germline lookup yields CDR1 MGHRA and CDR2 YSYEKL. Trimming cost V 0 bases and J 10 bases, with 22 bases left between them. The CDR3 sequence is CASSQEVILAAWWSPLHF. In DNA, the CDR3 is TGCGCCAGCAGCCAAGAAGTTATCCTCGCGGCCTGGTGGTCACCCCTCCACTTT.

The J gene is TRBJ2-3, the V gene TRBV7-9, with 8 bases that match TRBD2. The CDR3 sequence is 17 residues long. Germline CDR1 reads SEHNR; CDR2 reads FQNEAQ (reference sequence). J was trimmed by 4 bases and V by 1 base; bases with no gene match: 10. CDR3 in amino acids: CASSLGRLALGADTQYF. The DNA for the CDR3 is TGTGCCAGCAGCTTAGGGAGACTAGCGCTCGGCGCAGATACGCAGTATTTT.

The rearrangement uses TRBV19 and TRBJ1-5; no clear D gene. The CDR3 has 15 amino acids. V gave up 4 bases and J gave up 5 bases, with 15 bases separating them. Looked up from germline, CDR1 is LNHDA and CDR2 is SQIVND (reference sequence). CDR3 in DNA: TGTGCCAGTAGTACGGTCGGAATGCGGGATCAGCCCCAGCATTTT. Amino acids: CASSTVGMRDQPQHF.

This clone was detected a few times. The V call is TRBV5-1, the J call TRBJ2-3; no clear D gene. Trimming stripped 0 bases from V and 8 bases from J, with 16 bases between. The CDR3 has 15 residues. CDR1 is SGHRS and CDR2 is YFSETQ in the germline V gene. The CDR3 DNA reads as TGCGCCAGCAGCTTGGCTTTGGGCACCGAGGCTACGCAGTATTTT. Its translation: CASSLALGTEATQYF.

The rearrangement uses TRBV18 and TRBJ2-2; D is perhaps TRBD2 (5 bases). The ends were cut back, 2 bases at V and 0 bases at J, with 7 bases in the middle. This CDR3 has 15 amino acids. From germline, CDR1 is KGHSH and CDR2 LQKENI. The CDR3 protein is CASSPRAANTGELFF. The DNA of the CDR3 is TGTGCCAGCTCACCAAGAGCGGCGAACACCGGGGAGCTGTTTTTT. Together with reference TRBV18 and TRBJ2-2, the CDR3 gives the full variable domain: NAGVMQNPRHLVRRRGQEARLRCSPMKGHSHVYWYRQLPEEGLKFMVYLQKENIIDESGMPKERFSAEFPKEGPSILRIQQVVRGDSAAYFCASSPRAANTGELFFGEGSRLTVL.